The clone carrying this T cell receptor beta chain was seen a handful of times. The sample comes from a study of blood T cell repertoires in COVID-19. The overall study: Sites in the United States, Italy and Spain provided acute and convalescent COVID-19 samples. Sources were T cells, B-cell-depleted T cells, or PBMCs; the material itself was cDNA or gDNA.

Sequencing was performed with immunoSEQ multiplex PCR; in TCRdb, only in-frame clones are kept and a portion is missing. Of about 330,000 clones listed, about 90% are singletons. Germline V lookup: CDR1 SGHRS, CDR2 YFSETQ. V was shortened by 4 bases and J by 6 bases, with 11 bases between the two germline ends. This CDR3 is built from 12 residues. The chain combines TRBV5-1 with TRBJ2-7, with D possibly TRBD1 on 5 matching bases. This sequence originates from a woman under 40 who had recovered from COVID-19. The sample taken for sequencing was PBMCs or T cells enriched from blood (not recorded which). The CDR3 spells CASSISGSEQYF. Here the CDR3 DNA reads TGCGCCAGCAGCATCTCAGGGTCCGAGCAGTACTTC.